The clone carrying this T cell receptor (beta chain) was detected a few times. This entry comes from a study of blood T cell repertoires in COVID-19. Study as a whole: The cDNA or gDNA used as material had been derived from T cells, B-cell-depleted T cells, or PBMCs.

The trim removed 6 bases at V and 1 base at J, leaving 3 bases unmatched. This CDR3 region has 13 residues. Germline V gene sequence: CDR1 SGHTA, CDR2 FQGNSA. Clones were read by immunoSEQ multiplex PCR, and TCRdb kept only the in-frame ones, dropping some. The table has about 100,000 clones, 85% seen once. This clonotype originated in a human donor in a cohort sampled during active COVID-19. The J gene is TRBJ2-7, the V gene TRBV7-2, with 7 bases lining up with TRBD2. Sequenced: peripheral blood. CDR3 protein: CASRSGGSYEQYF. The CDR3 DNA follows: TGTGCCAGCAGGTCCGGGGGGTCCTACGAGCAGTACTTC.